This T cell receptor (beta chain) stems from a study of cytomegalovirus exposure and HLA in healthy donors. Study results and caveats: The authors listed 150 to 200 TCR beta chains as cytomegalovirus-associated. Most TCR sequences proved rare, with some public TCRs found in many donors. The classifier, whose performance was assessed in both the original and validation cohorts, reportedly diagnosed cytomegalovirus status with high specificity and sensitivity. Sequencing had likely introduced a cluster of highly shared sequence variants as an artifact.

The CDR3 runs to 15 residues. The junction had 8 bases not matched to a gene; V was cut back by 4 bases and J by 3 bases. Germline lookup yields CDR1 MDHEN and CDR2 SYDVKM. It was with 60 Vbeta and 13 Jbeta primers that the PCR ran. Produced via immunoSEQ multiplex PCR; TCRdb's table is partial and in-frame only. The sample gives 120,000 to 150,000 clones, around 80% of which show up once; roughly 3.4% is in the top ten. This clone was counted a few times. The antigen remains unidentified. This chain connects TRBV28 to TRBJ1-2; 7 nucleotides align to TRBD1. The source material was PBMCs. The receptor's source is a man aged 18 to 29 in good health and CMV-seropositive. CDR3 DNA: TGTGCCAGCAGTTCCTTCAGGGGGGTTGACTATGGCTACACCTTC. Protein sequence: CASSSFRGVDYGYTF.